This passage covers 29 T cell receptor beta chains from one sample sequenced in a study of T cells in Graves' hyperthyroidism and ophthalmopathy. The investigators amplified TCR beta CDR3 regions from RNA transcripts. HTBI primers were employed in a first-round RT-PCR of the TCR CDR3. MiXCR was run by TCRdb on the multiplex PCR reads, yielding one entry per CDR3 protein. The sample comprises around 520,000 distinct CDR3 sequences, roughly an eighth of which are singletons, and 15% to 20% rests with the top ten. Source material: blood. These receptors came from a woman aged 18-29 years with Graves' hyperthyroidism.

This clonotype has a count of ten or more. The gene calls are TRBV6-1 and TRBJ2-3; a possible D gene is TRBD1 (6 bases). Per germline, CDR1 MNHNS and CDR2 SASEGT. Trimming took off 4 bases at V and 5 bases at J, with 16 bases between the two ends. The CDR3 has 15 residues. CDR3 DNA: TGTGCCAGCAGTGCCGGGACACCCGCCCGAGATACGCAGTATTTT. It translates to CASSAGTPARDTQYF.

This clonotype was detected a few times. This may be a read error: a much more frequent sequence differs by one nucleotide. The chain uses TRBV7-2 and TRBJ2-3, with 10 bases aligning to TRBD2. Germline CDR1 SGHTA, CDR2 FQGNSA. This CDR3 has 16 residues. Trimming took 4 bases from V and 0 from J; bases not matched to a gene: 4. The CDR3 protein is CASSSGLAASTDTQYF. As DNA, the CDR3 is TGTGCCAGCAGCTCCGGACTAGCGGCTAGCACAGATACGCAGTATTTT.

This clonotype has at least ten counts. This rearrangement joins TRBV2 to TRBJ1-5, with 9 bases aligning to TRBD1. The length of the CDR3 is 15 residues. The J segment lost 3 bases and the V segment lost 11 bases, leaving 11 bases of the junction unmatched. Germline V gene lookup returns CDR1 SNHLY and CDR2 FYNNEI. This chain's CDR3 is CAGSSGTGYNQPQHF. The CDR3 coding sequence is TGTGCCGGATCCTCCGGGACAGGGTACAATCAGCCCCAGCATTTT.

This clonotype occurred many times. This sequence joins TRBV28 and TRBJ2-7; the D gene is possibly TRBD2 (6 bases). The V end was cut by 4 bases, the J end by 1 base, with 20 bases between. CDR1 and CDR2 (germline): MDHEN, SYDVKM. The CDR3 loop spans 17 amino acids. The CDR3 nucleotides read TGTGCCAGCAGTTCAACATGGGGCGGGGATTTATCCTACGAGCAGTACGTC. Protein product: CASSSTWGGDLSYEQYV.

This clonotype was seen repeatedly, ten times or more. The chain links TRBV24-1 to TRBJ1-2; 9 bases align to TRBD1. V gave up 4 bases and J gave up 6 bases; unmatched junction bases: 5. Germline V gene lookup returns CDR1 KGHDR and CDR2 SFDVKD. CDR3 length: 14 residues. CDR3 protein: CATSDSQGANGYTF. The CDR3, as DNA: TGTGCCACCAGTGACTCACAGGGGGCAAATGGCTACACCTTC.

As for this clonotype: This may be a read error: a much more frequent sequence differs by one nucleotide. The rearrangement joins TRBV19 to TRBJ1-1; tentatively, D is TRBD1 (5 bases). There are 13 residues in the CDR3. Trimming pared 5 bases from V and 4 bases from J, leaving 11 bases between. The V gene's germline CDR1 is LNHDA and CDR2 SQIVND (reference sequence). The CDR3 sequence: CASSFNRITEAFF. The DNA for the CDR3 is TGTGCCAGTAGTTTCAACAGGATCACTGAAGCTTTCTTT.

On this clonotype: This could be a read error, since a much larger clone is one nucleotide away. The chain is built from TRBV19 and TRBJ2-3; possibly TRBD2 for D (6 bases). The CDR3 contains 14 residues. Trimming took 0 bases from V and 7 from J, leaving 11 bases between them. The germline CDR1 and CDR2 sequences are LNHDA and SQIVND (reference sequence). CDR3 DNA: TGTGCCAGTAGTATAGATGGAGGGAGGAATACGCAGTATTTT. Translating gives CASSIDGGRNTQYF.

This clonotype was observed at least ten times. The rearrangement links TRBV5-1 to TRBJ2-5; D might be TRBD1 (6 bases). The germline CDR1 and CDR2 sequences are SGHRS and YFSETQ. V dropped 4 bases and J dropped 1 base, with 11 bases sitting between them. This CDR3 comprises 14 residues. The CDR3 region is CASSHTDSQETQYF. CDR3 nucleotides: TGCGCCAGCAGCCATACGGACAGCCAAGAGACCCAGTACTTC.

For this clonotype: One base away lies a much larger clone, so this may be a sequencing read error. The V and J genes are TRBV3-1 and TRBJ2-3; weak D call: TRBD1 (7 bases). The CDR3 sequence is 17 residues long. Deletions cut 0 bases from V and 6 bases from J, with 19 bases between. Germline V gene lookup returns CDR1 LGHDT and CDR2 YNNKEL (reference sequence). For the CDR3, the DNA is TGTGCCAGCAGCCAAGACGCGGGGACAGCCCTCGGGGATACGCAGTATTTT. This sequence encodes CASSQDAGTALGDTQYF.

The genes are TRBV7-9 and TRBJ1-1; D is ambiguous. Trimming took 5 bases from V and 3 from J, leaving 16 bases between them. The CDR3 is 15 amino acids. Germline loops: CDR1 SEHNR, CDR2 FQNEAQ (reference sequence). The CDR3 region is CASSPRPAAYTEAFF. Here the CDR3 DNA reads TGTGCCAGCAGCCCCCGGCCGGCAGCTTACACTGAAGCTTTCTTT.

The chain is built from TRBV7-3 and TRBJ1-1, with D possibly TRBD1 on 5 matching bases. Per the germline V gene, CDR1 is SGHTA and CDR2 is FQGTGA. V was trimmed by 5 bases and J by 10 bases, leaving 23 bases between them. The CDR3 consists of 15 residues. The CDR3 spells CASSTRAGGQVRAFF. CDR3 sequence (DNA): TGTGCCAGCAGCACAAGAGCGGGGGGTCAGGTGAGAGCTTTCTTT. The full variable domain, its missing parts supplied by reference TRBV7-3 and TRBJ1-1, is GAGVSQTPSNKVTEKGKYVELRCDPISGHTALYWYRQSLGQGPEFLIYFQGTGAADDSGLPNDRFFAVRPEGSVSTLKIQRTERGDSAVYLCASSTRAGGQVRAFFGQGTRLTVV.

This clonotype was counted at least ten times. The V gene is TRBV2, the J gene TRBJ1-2, with D unclear. Per germline, CDR1 SNHLY and CDR2 FYNNEI. The CDR3 runs 12 residues. V lost 4 bases and J lost 4, with 7 bases in between. The CDR3 region has the DNA TGTGCCAGCAGTGGTGACCGCTATGGCTACACCTTC. This translates into CASSGDRYGYTF.

In this sample, this clonotype turned up many times. This chain links TRBV5-1 with TRBJ1-1, with D maybe TRBD1 (6 bases). The length of the CDR3 is 15 residues. V shed 3 bases and J shed 4 bases, with 16 bases lying between them. Germline assignment: CDR1 SGHRS and CDR2 YFSETQ. The CDR3 sequence is CASSSDQGWATEAFF. Here the CDR3 DNA reads TGCGCCAGCAGCTCTGATCAGGGGTGGGCCACTGAAGCTTTCTTT.

This clonotype was seen at least ten times. The CDR3 sequence: CASSQAGLAGSLGEQFF. CDR3 DNA: TGTGCCAGCAGCCAAGCGGGACTAGCGGGATCTTTAGGTGAGCAGTTCTTC. The chain recombines TRBV3-1 with TRBJ2-1; 13 bases fit TRBD2. Germline trimming cut 1 base from V and 9 bases from J; bases unmatched to any gene: 9. This CDR3 is built from 17 residues. CDR1 is LGHDT, CDR2 YNNKEL, per germline (reference sequence).

This clonotype was seen many times. This chain connects TRBV29-1 to TRBJ2-2; D unresolved. In germline, CDR1 is SQVTM, CDR2 ANQGSEA. CDR3 length equals 12 residues. Trimming shortened V by 4 bases and J by 5 bases, and 8 bases separated the two germline ends. This CDR3 reads CSVAGVTGELFF. Here the CDR3 DNA reads TGCAGCGTTGCTGGGGTAACCGGGGAGCTGTTTTTT.

In this sample, this clonotype turned up many times. The chain joins TRBV27 to TRBJ1-1; unclear D gene. This CDR3 is 14 amino acids long. The V end lost 2 bases, the J end lost 1 base, and 8 bases lay between the germline ends. Germline CDR1 reads MNHEY; CDR2 reads SMNVEV (reference sequence). The CDR3 loop is CASSLRGWNTEAFF. The CDR3 region has the DNA TGTGCCAGCAGTTTACGGGGTTGGAACACTGAAGCTTTCTTT.

This clonotype showed up just a few times. J is TRBJ1-2 and V is TRBV5-8, with D perhaps TRBD1 (6 bases). Trimming shortened V by 5 bases and J by 8 bases, and 22 bases separated the two germline ends. The CDR3 loop spans 15 amino acids. Germline assignment: CDR1 SGHTS and CDR2 YDEGEE. CDR3 in amino acids: CASSLVGGARSGYTF. CDR3 DNA: TGTGCCAGCAGTTTAGTTGGGGGCGCGAGGAGCGGCTACACCTTC.

The table lists this clonotype with many counts. V is TRBV5-1 and J is TRBJ1-3; the D gene is possibly TRBD1 (5 bases). CDR3 size: 14 residues. CDR1 SGHRS and CDR2 YFSETQ come from the germline V gene. Trimming removed 7 bases from V and 2 bases from J, with 13 bases in between. CDR3 bases: TGCGCCAGCCATCTAGGGGAGGCTGGAAACACCATATATTTT. Translating it yields CASHLGEAGNTIYF.

The chain joins TRBV7-3 to TRBJ2-1, with 13 bases aligning to TRBD2. The CDR3 is made up of 18 amino acids. Germline CDR1 is SGHTA and CDR2 is FQGTGA. V shed 1 base and J 7 bases; nucleotides not matched to a gene: 10. The CDR3 region is CASSLRGPGLAGQNEQFF. CDR3 DNA: TGTGCCAGCAGCTTAAGGGGACCGGGACTAGCGGGACAGAATGAGCAGTTCTTC.

On this clonotype itself: This may be a read error: a much more frequent sequence differs by one nucleotide. The J gene is TRBJ1-1, the V gene TRBV5-1; tentative D call: TRBD1 (5 bases). V lost 1 base to trimming and J lost 3 bases, with 10 bases between them. Per the germline V gene, CDR1 is SGHRS and CDR2 is YFSETQ. This CDR3 spans 14 amino acids. As DNA, the CDR3 is TGCGCCAGCAGCTTGCAGGGATCGGACACTGAAGCTTTCTTT. Amino acid sequence: CASSLQGSDTEAFF.

Points on this clonotype: One end of the junction fails to match germline, which may point to a read error. This chain joins TRBV9 and TRBJ1-3; tentative D call: TRBD1 (6 bases). CDR3 length: 14 amino acids. CDR1 is SGDLS, CDR2 YYNGEE, per germline. The chain's CDR3 is CASSEQGSGNTTYF. CDR3 nucleotide sequence: TGTGCCAGCAGCGAACAGGGATCTGGAAACACCACATATTTT.

In this sample, this clonotype turned up many times. The chain uses TRBV6-2 or TRBV6-3 and TRBJ2-5; D might be TRBD2 (5 bases). V was cut by 2 bases and J by 4 bases, with 11 bases left in between. Germline CDR1 MNHEY, CDR2 SVGEGT. CDR3 length: 14 residues. CDR3 amino acids: CASSYEGGRETQYF. CDR3 coding DNA: TGTGCCAGCAGTTACGAGGGTGGGCGAGAGACCCAGTACTTC.

The chain links TRBV28 to TRBJ2-7; D may match TRBD1 or TRBD2 (5 bases each). The V and J ends lost 5 bases and 7 bases respectively, with 15 bases between them. Germline CDR1 is MDHEN and CDR2 is SYDVKM. The CDR3 has 13 amino acids. The CDR3 sequence: CASSRGNWGEQYV. Here the CDR3 DNA reads TGTGCCAGCAGTAGGGGTAATTGGGGGGAGCAGTACGTC.

This clonotype was observed at least ten times. The chain employs TRBV27 and TRBJ1-5; D gene ambiguous. The V gene's germline CDR1 is MNHEY and CDR2 SMNVEV (reference sequence). The CDR3 totals 15 residues. Trimming removed 6 bases at V and 1 base at J, with 13 bases between. CDR3 sequence reads: CASSPSTYSNQPQHF. As DNA, the CDR3 is TGTGCCAGCAGCCCTTCGACCTACAGCAATCAGCCCCAGCATTTT.

This clonotype was detected many times. The rearrangement uses TRBV7-3 and TRBJ2-2; D is unclear. CDR3 length: 14 amino acids. V was trimmed by 5 bases and J by 8 bases, leaving 15 bases between them. Germline CDR1 is SGHTA and CDR2 is FQGTGA. CDR3 loop: CASSPLGATGELFF. In DNA, the CDR3 is TGTGCCAGCAGCCCCTTGGGTGCCACAGGGGAGCTGTTTTTT. Drawing the rest from reference TRBV7-3 and TRBJ2-2, the complete variable domain is GAGVSQTPSNKVTEKGKYVELRCDPISGHTALYWYRQSLGQGPEFLIYFQGTGAADDSGLPNDRFFAVRPEGSVSTLKIQRTERGDSAVYLCASSPLGATGELFFGEGSRLTVL.

This clonotype occurred many times. CDR3 sequence (DNA): TGTGCCACCAGCGCTGACAGCTTAGAAGAGACCCAGTACTTC. As protein: CATSADSLEETQYF. The chain carries TRBV24-1 and TRBJ2-5; maybe TRBD1 (5 bases). V dropped 7 bases and J dropped 3 bases, with 14 bases sitting between them. CDR1 KGHDR and CDR2 SFDVKD come from the germline V gene. CDR3 size: 14 residues.

There are many counts of this clonotype. J is TRBJ2-5 and V is TRBV3-1, with D tentatively TRBD2 (5 bases). Germline V gives CDR1 LGHDT, CDR2 YNNKEL (reference sequence). CDR3 size: 16 residues. V lost 0 bases to trimming and J lost 5 bases, with 16 bases between them. The CDR3 is CASSQESRGFVETQYF. The CDR3 region has the DNA TGTGCCAGCAGCCAAGAATCTCGAGGGTTTGTTGAGACCCAGTACTTC.

This clonotype was detected ten times or more. The CDR3 protein is CSATGTDQETQYF. CDR3 nucleotides: TGCAGTGCTACCGGGACAGACCAAGAGACCCAGTACTTC. The chain has TRBV20-1 and TRBJ2-5; TRBD1 agrees at 7 bases. The CDR3 spans 13 residues. CDR1 and CDR2 from the germline V gene are DFQATT and SNEGSKA (reference sequence). V shed 4 bases, J shed 0 bases, and the junction held 2 bases outside the gene matches.

This clonotype was counted many times. This sequence joins TRBV20-1 and TRBJ2-1; 11 nucleotides line up with TRBD2. Germline CDR1 reads DFQATT; CDR2 reads SNEGSKA (reference sequence). CDR3 length: 17 residues. The junction had 6 bases not matched to a gene; V was cut back by 2 bases and J by 0 bases. The CDR3 spells CSARTSGGRGSYNEQFF. In DNA, the CDR3 is TGCAGTGCTAGAACTAGCGGGGGAAGAGGCTCCTACAATGAGCAGTTCTTC.